A single sample is the source of the 5 T cell receptor beta chains below, sequenced in a study of T cells after yellow fever vaccination. TCRdb fed the 5' RACE reads into MiXCR, producing one record per CDR3 protein. The top ten clones hold 14% of a sample with roughly 500,000 distinct CDR3 sequences, about 19% of them seen once. Sequencing used PBMCs, obtained 15 days after the yellow fever booster vaccination. All receptors come from a man aged 30-40 years who received the YFV17D yellow fever vaccine.

The chain carries TRBV24-1 and TRBJ2-1, with D hard to call. The germline CDR1 and CDR2 sequences are KGHDR and SFDVKD. The CDR3 contains 15 residues. Trimming removed 4 bases from V and 3 bases from J, with 12 bases in between. The CDR3 coding sequence is TGTGCCACCAGTGACCCCGCACAACACTACAATGAGCAGTTCTTC. Translation gives CATSDPAQHYNEQFF.

This clonotype was seen a handful of times. As DNA, the CDR3 is TGTGCCAGCAGCTTAGAGGGAGCGGGAGCCTACAATGAGCAGTTCTTC. It codes for CASSLEGAGAYNEQFF. The chain is built from TRBV7-2 and TRBJ2-1, with 8 bases that match TRBD2. Germline V gene data show CDR1 as SGHTA and CDR2 as FQGNSA. The CDR3 is 16 residues long. V lost 1 base and J lost 2; bases outside the gene matches: 4.

J is TRBJ2-2 and V is TRBV19, with D uncertain. V was trimmed by 5 bases and J by 1 base, leaving 11 bases between them. Per the germline V gene, CDR1 is LNHDA and CDR2 is SQIVND (reference sequence). This CDR3 has 15 residues. CDR3 coding DNA: TGTGCCAGTAGTTTCGAGAGAGTGAACACCGGGGAGCTGTTTTTT. It specifies CASSFERVNTGELFF. The whole variable domain, remainder taken from reference TRBV19 and TRBJ2-2, is DGGITQSPKYLFRKEGQNVTLSCEQNLNHDAMYWYRQDPGQGLRLIYYSQIVNDFQKGDIAEGYSVSREKKESFPLTVTSAQKNPTAFYLCASSFERVNTGELFFGEGSRLTVL.

This clonotype has only a few counts. This chain connects TRBV27 to TRBJ1-1; D unclear. There are 15 residues in the CDR3. CDR1 MNHEY and CDR2 SMNVEV come from the germline V gene (reference sequence). With 5 bases removed from V and 0 bases from J, the gap between germline ends came to 13 bases. CDR3 in amino acids: CASSPGRNLNTEAFF. DNA of the CDR3: TGTGCCAGCAGTCCCGGACGGAACCTGAACACTGAAGCTTTCTTT.

This clonotype was recorded a few times. The rearrangement links TRBV11-2 to TRBJ2-3; 9 positions match TRBD2. This CDR3 contains 18 residues. With V trimmed by 5 bases and J by 4 bases, 16 bases remained unmatched. CDR1 and CDR2 from the germline V gene are SGHAT and FQNNGV. The CDR3 protein is CASSPGGMASGKSDTQYF. The CDR3 region has the DNA TGTGCCAGCAGCCCAGGTGGGATGGCTAGCGGGAAGTCAGATACGCAGTATTTT.